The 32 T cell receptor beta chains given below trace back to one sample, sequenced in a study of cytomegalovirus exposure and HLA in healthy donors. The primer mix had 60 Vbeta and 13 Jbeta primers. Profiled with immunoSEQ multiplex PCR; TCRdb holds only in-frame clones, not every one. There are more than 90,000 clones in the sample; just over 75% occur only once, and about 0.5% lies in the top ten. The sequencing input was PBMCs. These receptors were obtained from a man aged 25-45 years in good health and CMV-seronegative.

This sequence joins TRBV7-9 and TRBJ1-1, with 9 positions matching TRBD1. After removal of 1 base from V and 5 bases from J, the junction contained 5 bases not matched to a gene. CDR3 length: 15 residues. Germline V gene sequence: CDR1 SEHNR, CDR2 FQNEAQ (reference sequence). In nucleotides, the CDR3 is TGTGCCAGCAGCTTAGGGGGAGACAGGGGGACTGAAGCTTTCTTT. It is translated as CASSLGGDRGTEAFF.

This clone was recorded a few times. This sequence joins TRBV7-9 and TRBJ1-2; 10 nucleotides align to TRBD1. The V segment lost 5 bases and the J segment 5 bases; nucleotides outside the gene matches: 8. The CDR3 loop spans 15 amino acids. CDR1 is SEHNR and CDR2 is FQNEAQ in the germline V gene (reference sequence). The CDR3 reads CASSHADRGSYGYTF. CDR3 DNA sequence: TGTGCCAGCAGCCATGCGGACAGGGGGAGTTATGGCTACACCTTC. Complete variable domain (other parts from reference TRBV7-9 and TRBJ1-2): DTGVSQNPRHKITKRGQNVTFRCDPISEHNRLYWYRQTLGQGPEFLTYFQNEAQLEKSRLLSDRFSAERPKGSFSTLEIQRTEQGDSAMYLCASSHADRGSYGYTFGSGTRLTVV.

DNA for the CDR3: TGTGCCAGCAGCCAAGGCTCGGGACAGAAAAATGAAAAACTGTTTTTT. Protein: CASSQGSGQKNEKLFF. V is TRBV13 and J is TRBJ1-4; 7 nucleotides line up with TRBD1. The V segment lost 5 bases and the J segment 5 bases; nucleotides outside the gene matches: 11. CDR1 PRHDT and CDR2 FYEKMQ come from the germline V gene (reference sequence). This CDR3 contains 16 residues.

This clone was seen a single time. DNA of the CDR3: TGTGCCAGCAGCTTAATTCCGCGGACGGGGGACACTGAAGCTTTCTTT. It yields the protein CASSLIPRTGDTEAFF. The gene calls are TRBV7-8 and TRBJ1-1; D is possibly TRBD1 (5 bases). Germline V gene lookup returns CDR1 SGHVS and CDR2 FQNEAQ. This CDR3 spans 16 amino acids. Trimming pared 2 bases from V and 3 bases from J, leaving 16 bases between.

Here the CDR3 reads CASSLRMGTSKQYF. CDR3 coding DNA: TGTGCCAGCAGCTTACGGATGGGGACTAGTAAGCAGTATTTT. The chain joins TRBV7-2 to TRBJ2-3; 8 nucleotides line up with TRBD2. Germline V gene data show CDR1 as SGHTA and CDR2 as FQGNSA. The CDR3 extends over 14 amino acids. J was trimmed by 11 bases and V by 2 bases; bases with no gene match: 9.

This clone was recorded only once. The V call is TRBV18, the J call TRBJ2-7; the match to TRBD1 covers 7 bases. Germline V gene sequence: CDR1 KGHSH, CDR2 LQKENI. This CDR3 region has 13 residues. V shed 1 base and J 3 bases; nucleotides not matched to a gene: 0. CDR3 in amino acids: CASSPRTGYEQYV. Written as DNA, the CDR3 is TGTGCCAGCTCACCACGGACAGGCTACGAGCAGTACGTC.

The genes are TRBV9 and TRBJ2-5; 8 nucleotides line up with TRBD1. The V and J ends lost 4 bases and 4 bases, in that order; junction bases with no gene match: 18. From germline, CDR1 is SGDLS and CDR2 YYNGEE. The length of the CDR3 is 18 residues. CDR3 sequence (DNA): TGTGCCAGCAGCCGTACCGGGACAGGAGGCATCTTCATAGAGACCCAGTACTTC. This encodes CASSRTGTGGIFIETQYF. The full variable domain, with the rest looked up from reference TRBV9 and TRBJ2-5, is DSGVTQTPKHLITATGQRVTLRCSPRSGDLSVYWYQQSLDQGLQFLIQYYNGEERAKGNILERFSAQQFPDLHSELNLSSLELGDSALYFCASSRTGTGGIFIETQYFGPGTRLLVL.

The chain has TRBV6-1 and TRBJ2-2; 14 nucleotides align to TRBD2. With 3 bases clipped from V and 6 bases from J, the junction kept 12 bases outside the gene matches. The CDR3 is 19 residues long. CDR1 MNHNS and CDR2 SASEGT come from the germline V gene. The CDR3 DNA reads TGTGCCAGCAGTGATGAGACTAGCGGGGGGGCTCATTTTTCCGGGGAGCTGTTTTTT. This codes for CASSDETSGGAHFSGELFF.

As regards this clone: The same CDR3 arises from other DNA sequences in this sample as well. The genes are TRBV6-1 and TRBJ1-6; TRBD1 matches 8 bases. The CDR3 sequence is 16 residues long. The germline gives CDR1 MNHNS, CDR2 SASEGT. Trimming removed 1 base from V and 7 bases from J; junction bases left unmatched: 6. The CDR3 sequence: CASSEGTRGRNSPLHF. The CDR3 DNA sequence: TGTGCCAGCAGTGAAGGAACCAGGGGGCGAAATTCACCCCTCCACTTT.

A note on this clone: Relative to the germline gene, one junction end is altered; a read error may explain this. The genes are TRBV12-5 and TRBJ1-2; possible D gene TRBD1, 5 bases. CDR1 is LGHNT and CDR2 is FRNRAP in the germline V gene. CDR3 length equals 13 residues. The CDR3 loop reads CASGLAGDYGYTF. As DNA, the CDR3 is TGTGCTAGTGGCTTGGCGGGGGACTATGGCTACACCTTC.

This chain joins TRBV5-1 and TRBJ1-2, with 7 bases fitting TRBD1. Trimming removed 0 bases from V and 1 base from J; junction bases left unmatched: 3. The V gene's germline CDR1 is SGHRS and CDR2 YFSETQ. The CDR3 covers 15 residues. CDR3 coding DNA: TGCGCCAGCAGCTTGGGGGACAGTCATAACTATGGCTACACCTTC. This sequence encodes CASSLGDSHNYGYTF.

DNA for the CDR3: TGCGCCAGCAAGGGGAGCGGGAGAGGCTCCTACAATGAGCAGTTCTTC. It yields the protein CASKGSGRGSYNEQFF. The V and J genes are TRBV5-1 and TRBJ2-1; TRBD2 matches 8 bases. This CDR3 is built from 16 residues. With 6 bases clipped from V and 0 bases from J, the junction kept 8 bases outside the gene matches. Germline CDR1 SGHRS, CDR2 YFSETQ. Supplemented by reference TRBV5-1 and TRBJ2-1, the full variable domain reads KAGVTQTPRYLIKTRGQQVTLSCSPISGHRSVSWYQQTPGQGLQFLFEYFSETQRNKGNFPGRFSGRQFSNSRSEMNVSTLELGDSALYLCASKGSGRGSYNEQFFGPGTRLTVL.

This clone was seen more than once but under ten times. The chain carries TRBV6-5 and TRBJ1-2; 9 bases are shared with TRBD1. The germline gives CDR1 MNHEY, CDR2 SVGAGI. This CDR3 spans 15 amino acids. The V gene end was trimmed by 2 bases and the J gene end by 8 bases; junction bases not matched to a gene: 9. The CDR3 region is CASSYSRDRVGGYTF. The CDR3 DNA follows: TGTGCCAGCAGTTACAGCCGGGACAGGGTGGGGGGCTACACCTTC.

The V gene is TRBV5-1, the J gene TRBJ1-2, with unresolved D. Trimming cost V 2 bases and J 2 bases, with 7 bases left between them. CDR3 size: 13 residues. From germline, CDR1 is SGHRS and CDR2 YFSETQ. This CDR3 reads CASSFQINYGYTF. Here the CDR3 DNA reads TGCGCCAGCAGCTTTCAGATCAACTATGGCTACACCTTC.

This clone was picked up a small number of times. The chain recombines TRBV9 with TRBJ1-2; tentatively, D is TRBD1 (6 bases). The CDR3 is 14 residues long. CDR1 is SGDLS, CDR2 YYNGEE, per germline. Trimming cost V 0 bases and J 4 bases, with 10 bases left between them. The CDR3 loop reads CASSVAQGTYGYTF. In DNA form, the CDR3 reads TGTGCCAGCAGCGTAGCGCAGGGGACCTATGGCTACACCTTC.

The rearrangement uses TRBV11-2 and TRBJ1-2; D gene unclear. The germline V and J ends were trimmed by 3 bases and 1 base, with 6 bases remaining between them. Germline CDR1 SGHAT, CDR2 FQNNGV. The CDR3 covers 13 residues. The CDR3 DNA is TGTGCCAGCAGCTTTAGTGTTAACTATGGCTACACCTTC. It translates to CASSFSVNYGYTF. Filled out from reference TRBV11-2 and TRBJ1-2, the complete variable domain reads EAGVAQSPRYKIIEKRQSVAFWCNPISGHATLYWYQQILGQGPKLLIQFQNNGVVDDSQLPKDRFSAERLKGVDSTLKIQPAKLEDSAVYLCASSFSVNYGYTFGSGTRLTVV.

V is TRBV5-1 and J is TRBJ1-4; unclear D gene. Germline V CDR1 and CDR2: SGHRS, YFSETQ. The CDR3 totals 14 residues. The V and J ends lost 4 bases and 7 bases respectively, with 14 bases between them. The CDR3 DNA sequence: TGCGCCAGCAGCACGGCACGGGGAGGTGAAAAACTGTTTTTT. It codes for CASSTARGGEKLFF.

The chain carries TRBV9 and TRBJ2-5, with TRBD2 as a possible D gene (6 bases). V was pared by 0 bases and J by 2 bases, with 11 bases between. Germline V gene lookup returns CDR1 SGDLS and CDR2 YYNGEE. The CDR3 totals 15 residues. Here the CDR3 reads CASSVAGGLQETQYF. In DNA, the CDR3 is TGTGCCAGCAGCGTAGCTGGGGGACTGCAAGAGACCCAGTACTTC.

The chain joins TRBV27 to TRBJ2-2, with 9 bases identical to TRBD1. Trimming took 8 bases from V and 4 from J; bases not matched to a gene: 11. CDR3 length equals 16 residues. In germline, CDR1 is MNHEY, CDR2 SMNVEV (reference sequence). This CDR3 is CASAFRGQGSTGELFF. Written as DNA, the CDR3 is TGTGCCAGCGCCTTTAGGGGACAGGGTTCCACCGGGGAGCTGTTTTTT.

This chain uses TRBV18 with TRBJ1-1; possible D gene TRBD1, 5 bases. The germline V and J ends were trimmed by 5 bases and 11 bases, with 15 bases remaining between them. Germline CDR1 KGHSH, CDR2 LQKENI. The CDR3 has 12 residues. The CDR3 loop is CASSSGGESAFF. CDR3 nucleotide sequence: TGTGCCAGCTCATCGGGGGGAGAGTCGGCTTTCTTT.

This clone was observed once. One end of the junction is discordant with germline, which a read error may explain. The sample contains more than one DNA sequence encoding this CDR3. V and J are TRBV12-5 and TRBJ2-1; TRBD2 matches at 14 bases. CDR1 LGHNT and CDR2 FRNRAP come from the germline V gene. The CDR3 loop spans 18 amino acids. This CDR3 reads CASGSPPGTSGSLNEQFF. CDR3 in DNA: TGCGCTAGTGGTTCGCCCCCCGGGACTAGCGGGAGTTTAAATGAGCAGTTCTTC.

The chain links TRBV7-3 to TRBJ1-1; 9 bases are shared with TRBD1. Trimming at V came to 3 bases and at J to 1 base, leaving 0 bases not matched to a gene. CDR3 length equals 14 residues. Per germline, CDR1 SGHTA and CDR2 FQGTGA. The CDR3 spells CASSLTGGNTEAFF. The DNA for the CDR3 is TGTGCCAGCAGCTTGACAGGGGGGAACACTGAAGCTTTCTTT.

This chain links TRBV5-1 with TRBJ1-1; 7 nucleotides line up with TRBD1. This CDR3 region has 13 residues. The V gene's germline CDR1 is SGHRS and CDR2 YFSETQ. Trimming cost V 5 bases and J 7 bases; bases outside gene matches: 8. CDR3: CASRGPGQREAFF. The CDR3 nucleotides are TGCGCCAGCAGAGGGCCGGGACAGCGTGAAGCTTTCTTT.

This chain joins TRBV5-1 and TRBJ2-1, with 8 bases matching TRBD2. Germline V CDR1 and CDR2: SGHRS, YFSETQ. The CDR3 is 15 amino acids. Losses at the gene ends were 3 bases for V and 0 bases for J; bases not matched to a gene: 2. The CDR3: CASSSGGSSYNEQFF. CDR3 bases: TGCGCCAGCAGCTCGGGGGGGTCCTCCTACAATGAGCAGTTCTTC.

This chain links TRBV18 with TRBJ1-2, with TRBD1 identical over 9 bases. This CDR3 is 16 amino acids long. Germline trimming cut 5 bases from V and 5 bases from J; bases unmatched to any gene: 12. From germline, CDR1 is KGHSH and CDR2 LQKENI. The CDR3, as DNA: TGTGCCAGCTCATCAGGGACAGGGAGGCTGAATTATGGCTACACCTTC. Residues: CASSSGTGRLNYGYTF.

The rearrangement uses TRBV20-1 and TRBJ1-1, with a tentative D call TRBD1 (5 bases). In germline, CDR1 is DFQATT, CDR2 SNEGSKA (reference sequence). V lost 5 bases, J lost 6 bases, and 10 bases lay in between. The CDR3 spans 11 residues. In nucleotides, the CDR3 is TGCAGTGCTCGCAAGGGGTCTGAAGCTTTCTTT. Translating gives CSARKGSEAFF.

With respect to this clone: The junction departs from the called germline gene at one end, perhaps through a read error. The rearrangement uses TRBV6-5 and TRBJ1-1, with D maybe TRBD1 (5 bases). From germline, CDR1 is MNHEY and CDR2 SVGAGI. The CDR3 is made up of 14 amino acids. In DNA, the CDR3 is TGTGCCAGCAGCGTCGGGGGGGGAAACACTGAGGCTTTCTTT. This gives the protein CASSVGGGNTEAFF.

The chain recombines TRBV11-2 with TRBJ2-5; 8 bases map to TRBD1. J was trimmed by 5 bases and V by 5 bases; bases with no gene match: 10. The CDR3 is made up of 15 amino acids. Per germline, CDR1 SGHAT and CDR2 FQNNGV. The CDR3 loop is CASSRSQGVGETQYF. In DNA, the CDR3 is TGTGCCAGCAGCCGTTCACAGGGGGTTGGCGAGACCCAGTACTTC. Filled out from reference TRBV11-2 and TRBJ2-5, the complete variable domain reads EAGVAQSPRYKIIEKRQSVAFWCNPISGHATLYWYQQILGQGPKLLIQFQNNGVVDDSQLPKDRFSAERLKGVDSTLKIQPAKLEDSAVYLCASSRSQGVGETQYFGPGTRLLVL.

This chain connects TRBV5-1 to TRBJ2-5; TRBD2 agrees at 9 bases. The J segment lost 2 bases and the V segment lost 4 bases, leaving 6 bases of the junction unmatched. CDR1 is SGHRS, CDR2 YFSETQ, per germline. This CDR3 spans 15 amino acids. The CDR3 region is CASSTRLAEQETQYF. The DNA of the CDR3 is TGCGCCAGCAGCACTCGACTAGCGGAACAAGAGACCCAGTACTTC.

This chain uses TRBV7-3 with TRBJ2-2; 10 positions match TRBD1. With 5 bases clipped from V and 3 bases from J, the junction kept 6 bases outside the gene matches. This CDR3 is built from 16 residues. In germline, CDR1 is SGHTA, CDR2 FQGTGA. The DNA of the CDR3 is TGTGCCAGCAGCCTCCGGGGGACAGGGGACACCGGGGAGCTGTTTTTT. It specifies CASSLRGTGDTGELFF.

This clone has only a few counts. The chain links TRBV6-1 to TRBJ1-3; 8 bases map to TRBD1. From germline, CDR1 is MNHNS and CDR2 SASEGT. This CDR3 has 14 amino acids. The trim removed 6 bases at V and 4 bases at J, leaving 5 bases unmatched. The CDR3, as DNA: TGTGCCAGCAGGATACAGGGGGTAGGAAACACCATATATTTT. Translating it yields CASRIQGVGNTIYF.

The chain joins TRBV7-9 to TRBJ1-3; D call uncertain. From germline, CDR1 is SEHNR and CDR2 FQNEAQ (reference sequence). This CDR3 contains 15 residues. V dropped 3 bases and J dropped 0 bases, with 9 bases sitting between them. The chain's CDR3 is CASSFGSLSGNTIYF. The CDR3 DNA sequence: TGTGCCAGCAGCTTCGGGAGTCTCTCTGGAAACACCATATATTTT.